The rows below give T cell receptor beta chains drawn from one sample of a study of vaccination effects on CD4 cells after COVID-19. Antigens for these TCRs are unknown. The method was immunoSEQ multiplex PCR; TCRdb's version includes in-frame clones alone and lacks a portion of them. The table lists about 73,000 clones, roughly 73% of them singletons. The sequencing used CD4+ T cells from PBMCs cultured without peptide, collected after COVID-19 vaccination. The receptors stem from a human donor who received a COVID-19 vaccine. The CDR3 runs from the conserved cysteine through the conserved F or W. A D gene is named only where the DNA matches it firmly. Expanded clones get a size class; other rows say once, few or many, or leave the size out.

15 TRBJ1-4 few NA TRBV6-5 CASTKNRRLNEKLFF TGTGCCAGCACCAAGAACAGGAGACTTAATGAAAAACTGTTTTTT
12 TRBJ1-2 NA NA TRBV3-1/TRBV3-2 CASSQANYGYTF TGTGCCAGCAGCCAAGCTAACTATGGCTACACCTTC
12 TRBJ2-5 NA TRBD2 TRBV29-1 CSVEGGEETQYF TGCAGCGTTGAGGGAGGGGAAGAGACCCAGTACTTC
13 TRBJ1-2 NA NA TRBV28 CASRRTANYGYTF TGTGCCAGCAGACGGACCGCGAACTATGGCTACACCTTC
12 TRBJ2-1 NA NA TRBV6-5 CASSYSNNEQFF TGTGCCAGCAGTTACTCGAACAATGAGCAGTTCTTC
11 TRBJ1-4 NA NA TRBV20-1 CSADRSEKLFF TGCAGTGCGGACCGGAGCGAAAAACTGTTTTTT
16 TRBJ2-2 NA NA TRBV18 CASSPQTAKGTGELFF TGTGCCAGCTCACCCCAGACCGCGAAAGGCACCGGGGAGCTGTTTTTT
15 TRBJ2-1 NA NA TRBV19 CASSSGQYGYNEQFF TGTGCCAGTAGTTCAGGACAGTACGGCTACAATGAGCAGTTCTTC
11 TRBJ2-1 NA NA TRBV4-1 CASSHYNEQFF TGCGCCAGCAGCCACTACAATGAGCAGTTCTTC
11 TRBJ2-5 NA NA TRBV3-1/TRBV3-2 CASIRGETQYF TGTGCCAGCATCAGGGGAGAGACCCAGTACTTC
14 TRBJ2-5 once TRBD2 TRBV30 CAWRLAGAGETQYF TGTGCCTGGAGACTAGCGGGGGCCGGGGAGACCCAGTACTTC
14 TRBJ1-5 few NA TRBV24-1 CATSDLRPNQPQHF TGTGCCACCAGTGATTTGAGGCCCAATCAGCCCCAGCATTTT
12 TRBJ2-2 NA NA TRBV5-4 CASSQNTGELFF TGTGCCAGCAGCCAGAACACCGGGGAGCTGTTTTTT
17 TRBJ1-3 many NA TRBV7-8 CASSLRAVPSSGNTIYF TGTGCCAGCAGCTTAAGGGCAGTCCCAAGCTCTGGAAACACCATATATTTT
15 TRBJ1-6 few NA TRBV18 CASSPSLPPNSPLHF TGTGCCAGCTCACCATCCCTGCCCCCTAACTCACCCCTCCACTTT
15 TRBJ2-2 NA NA TRBV24-1 CATRPGTGWTGELFF TGTGCCACCAGACCCGGCACAGGGTGGACCGGGGAGCTGTTTTTT
13 TRBJ2-3 once NA TRBV2 CASSPLLADTQYF TGTGCCAGCAGTCCTCTACTTGCAGATACGCAGTATTTT
15 TRBJ2-3 NA TRBD2 TRBV5-4 CASSWGAGGPDTQYF TGTGCCAGCAGCTGGGGAGCGGGGGGGCCAGATACGCAGTATTTT
15 TRBJ2-3 once TRBD2 TRBV11-2 CASSPWTSGGDTQYF TGTGCCAGCAGCCCGTGGACTAGCGGGGGGGATACGCAGTATTTT
15 TRBJ1-2 NA NA TRBV4-3 CASSQDLEGTHGYTF TGCGCCAGCAGCCAAGATCTGGAGGGTACCCATGGCTACACCTTC
13 TRBJ1-5 NA NA TRBV6-4 CASSYNTDQPQHF TGTGCCAGCAGTTATAATACTGATCAGCCCCAGCATTTT
12 TRBJ1-5 NA NA TRBV12-3/TRBV12-4 CASSFYTQPQHF TGTGCCAGCAGTTTCTATACTCAGCCCCAGCATTTT
13 TRBJ1-1 few TRBD1 TRBV2 CASSGDSPSEAFF TGTGCCAGCAGCGGGGACAGCCCTAGTGAAGCTTTCTTT
19 TRBJ2-3 NA TRBD2 TRBV4-3 CASSQDPSGGRYFTDTQYF TGCGCCAGCAGCCAAGATCCCAGCGGGGGGCGATATTTCACAGATACGCAGTATTTT
14 TRBJ1-2 NA NA TRBV19 CASRYSGTGIGYTF TGTGCCAGTAGATATTCCGGGACCGGAATCGGCTACACCTTC
12 TRBJ2-1 NA NA TRBV19 CASSPVPHEQFF TGTGCCAGTAGTCCAGTCCCCCATGAGCAGTTCTTC
15 TRBJ1-2 few TRBD1 TRBV9 CASSVATGGLHGYTF TGTGCCAGCAGCGTAGCGACAGGGGGCCTTCATGGCTACACCTTC
16 TRBJ2-3 few NA TRBV6-4 CASSPTGPRAPDTQYF TGTGCCAGCTCTCCCACTGGGCCACGGGCCCCAGATACGCAGTATTTT
14 TRBJ2-3 NA TRBD1 TRBV5-1 CASSIGQGPDTQYF TGCGCCAGCAGCATCGGACAGGGCCCAGATACGCAGTATTTT
15 TRBJ2-6 NA NA TRBV6-5 CASSPTLSGANVLTF TGTGCCAGCAGCCCCACCCTCTCTGGGGCCAACGTCCTGACTTTC
14 TRBJ1-3 NA NA TRBV30 CAWSARWAGNTIYF TGTGCCTGGAGTGCGCGGTGGGCCGGAAACACCATATATTTT
14 TRBJ1-2 NA NA TRBV5-1 CASSLDRVGDGYTF TGCGCCAGCAGCTTGGACAGGGTAGGGGATGGCTACACCTTC
16 TRBJ1-5 few TRBD1 TRBV6-5 CASSSLQGAINQPQHF TGTGCCAGCAGTTCCCTACAGGGGGCGATTAATCAGCCCCAGCATTTT
14 TRBJ2-5 NA NA TRBV5-8 CASSLVGYQETQYF TGTGCCAGCAGCTTGGTGGGTTACCAAGAGACCCAGTACTTC
15 TRBJ2-2 NA TRBD2 TRBV2 CASSEGLAGTGELFF TGTGCCAGCAGTGAGGGACTAGCGGGCACCGGGGAGCTGTTTTTT
16 TRBJ1-3 NA TRBD1 TRBV2 CASSVLTGVAGNTIYF TGTGCCAGCAGTGTACTTACAGGGGTGGCTGGAAACACCATATATTTT
10 TRBJ1-2 NA NA TRBV12-3/TRBV12-4 CASSLGTPTF TGTGCCAGCAGTTTAGGGACACCCACCTTC
13 TRBJ2-3 NA NA TRBV5-6 CASSLQFTDTQYF TGTGCCAGCAGCTTGCAATTCACAGATACGCAGTATTTT
14 TRBJ2-5 NA NA TRBV1 CTSTRRILQETQYF TGCACCAGCACCCGCCGAATATTGCAAGAGACCCAGTACTTC
13 TRBJ1-2 NA NA TRBV5-1 CASSQTGNYGYTF TGCGCCAGCAGCCAAACAGGGAACTATGGCTACACCTTC
15 TRBJ1-5 few NA TRBV28 CASSRSGIRNQPQHF TGTGCCAGCAGCCGATCAGGGATTCGGAATCAGCCCCAGCATTTT
15 TRBJ1-2 NA NA TRBV4-3 CASSWSGKGIYGYTF TGCGCCAGCAGCTGGTCCGGGAAAGGAATCTATGGCTACACCTTC
15 TRBJ1-4 NA NA TRBV14 CASSQVTGSVEKLFF TGTGCCAGCAGCCAAGTGACCGGGTCAGTAGAAAAACTGTTTTTT